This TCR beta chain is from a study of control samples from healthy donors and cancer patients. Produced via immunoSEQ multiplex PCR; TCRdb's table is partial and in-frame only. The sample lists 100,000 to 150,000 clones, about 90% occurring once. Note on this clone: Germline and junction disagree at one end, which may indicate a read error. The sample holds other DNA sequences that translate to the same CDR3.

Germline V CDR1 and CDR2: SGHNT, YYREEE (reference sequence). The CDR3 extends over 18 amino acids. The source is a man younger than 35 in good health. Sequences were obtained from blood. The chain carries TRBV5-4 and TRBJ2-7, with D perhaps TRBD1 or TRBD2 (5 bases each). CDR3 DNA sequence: TGCGCCAGCAGCTTTACGGGAAATTGGGGCCTACATACCTACGAGCAGTACTTC. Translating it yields CASSFTGNWGLHTYEQYF.